Below are 9 T cell receptor beta chains sequenced from a single sample in a study of T cell repertoires in cytomegalovirus infection. TCRdb re-called the reads with MiXCR, one entry per CDR3 protein. The table shows roughly 600,000 distinct CDR3 sequences, with approximately 24% occurring only once. The sample was CD8+ T cells from PBMCs. The receptor set was obtained from a human donor in good health (CMV status not recorded). Some clones in this sample may be carry-over from other donors' samples.

On this clonotype itself: With a much larger clone just one base away, this may be a read error. The V gene is TRBV7-2, the J gene TRBJ2-5, with 10 positions matching TRBD1. CDR1 is SGHTA, CDR2 FQGNSA, per germline. With 5 bases clipped from V and 4 bases from J, the junction kept 10 bases outside the gene matches. This CDR3 has 16 amino acids. The CDR3 DNA reads TGTGCCAGCAGCACTTCGGGACAGGGGATAGGAGAGACCCAGTACTTC. It encodes CASSTSGQGIGETQYF.

This clonotype was picked up many times. The genes are TRBV7-8 and TRBJ2-1, with 7 bases fitting TRBD1. J lost 7 bases, V lost 11 bases, and 8 bases had no gene match. From germline, CDR1 is SGHVS and CDR2 FQNEAQ. The CDR3 is made up of 12 amino acids. CDR3 sequence (DNA): TGTGCCTCTTACCTCAGGGGGAATGAGCAGTTCTTC. Amino acids: CASYLRGNEQFF.

This clonotype was seen repeatedly, ten times or more. The chain has TRBV28 and TRBJ2-1; D is possibly TRBD1 (6 bases). Germline CDR1 MDHEN, CDR2 SYDVKM. V dropped 2 bases and J dropped 0 bases, with 8 bases sitting between them. CDR3 length: 15 amino acids. The CDR3 sequence: CASSLPGASYNEQFF. The DNA for the CDR3 is TGTGCCAGCAGTTTACCAGGGGCCTCCTACAATGAGCAGTTCTTC.

This clonotype was counted many times. V is TRBV7-9 and J is TRBJ1-2; no clear D gene. This CDR3 has 14 amino acids. Germline-derived CDR1 and CDR2 are SEHNR and FQNEAQ (reference sequence). V shed 3 bases and J shed 1 base, with 9 bases lying between them. The CDR3 region is CASSLEELNYGYTF. In DNA form, the CDR3 reads TGTGCCAGCAGCTTGGAAGAACTTAACTATGGCTACACCTTC.

The CDR3 protein is CSVEENIQYF. The CDR3 region has the DNA TGCAGCGTTGAAGAAAACATTCAGTACTTC. This chain joins TRBV29-1 and TRBJ2-4; D is ambiguous. V was shortened by 0 bases and J by 6 bases, with 0 bases between the two germline ends. Germline CDR1 and CDR2: SQVTM and ANQGSEA. This CDR3 region has 10 residues. The variable domain in full, completed from reference TRBV29-1 and TRBJ2-4, reads SAVISQKPSRDICQRGTSLTIQCQVDSQVTMMFWYRQQPGQSLTLIATANQGSEATYESGFVIDKFPISRPNLTFSTLTVSNMSPEDSSIYLCSVEENIQYFGAGTRLSVL.

The DNA of the CDR3 is TGTGCCAGCAGCATCTCAGGGCAAGAGACCCAGTACTTC. Its translation: CASSISGQETQYF. This chain uses TRBV7-9 with TRBJ2-5; maybe TRBD1 (5 bases). Trimming removed 5 bases from V and 2 bases from J, with 9 bases in between. The CDR3 contains 13 residues. Per the germline V gene, CDR1 is SEHNR and CDR2 is FQNEAQ (reference sequence).

Worth noting for this clonotype: This sequence may be a read error, since a much larger clone differs from it by one base. This rearrangement joins TRBV27 to TRBJ2-4; either TRBD1 or TRBD2 may fit D (5 bases each). Germline CDR1 is MNHEY and CDR2 is SMNVEV (reference sequence). The CDR3 extends over 15 amino acids. CDR3 in DNA: TGTGCCAACAGTTTATCGAGGGACCGAAAAAACATTCAGTACTTC. This encodes CANSLSRDRKNIQYF.

The chain is built from TRBV5-5 and TRBJ2-3; D possibly corresponds to TRBD1 (6 bases). Germline V gene data show CDR1 as SGHKS and CDR2 as YYEKEE (reference sequence). V lost 4 bases and J lost 0, with 21 bases in between. This CDR3 is 18 amino acids long. For the CDR3, the DNA is TGTGCCAGCAGCCGGTCAGGCAGGGGTTACCTTAGCACAGATACGCAGTATTTT. Its protein is CASSRSGRGYLSTDTQYF.

This clonotype appeared a few times. As DNA, the CDR3 is TGTGCCAGCAGTTTTAGGGAGAGAGGCTCACCCCTCCACTTT. Translated: CASSFRERGSPLHF. The chain couples TRBV28 to TRBJ1-6; D gene ambiguous. Trimming shortened V by 3 bases and J by 10 bases, and 13 bases separated the two germline ends. From germline, CDR1 is MDHEN and CDR2 SYDVKM. This CDR3 has 14 residues.